This T cell receptor (beta chain) was documented in a study of shared clonotypes between healthy human individuals. For the study at large: Per donor, CD8 memory used one plate, CD8 naive used two, CD4 memory used three and CD4 naive used three.

CD45RO-negative cells were positively selected for CCR7, leaving out terminally differentiated effector memory CD45RA+ cells. This table comes from immunoSEQ multiplex PCR, and its TCRdb copy is limited to in-frame clones, with some not included. The sample lists 600,000 or so clones; roughly 98% were seen once. With 3 bases removed from V and 8 bases from J, the gap between germline ends came to 14 bases. Germline CDR1 MGHDK, CDR2 SYGVNS. The CDR3 runs to 14 residues. The TCR comes from a man between 25 and 39 years old in good health. The chain has TRBV25-1 and TRBJ2-4; D unresolved. Sequenced input: naive CD8+ T cells sorted from blood. CDR3 coding DNA: TGTGCCAGCAGTGAGAGAGGTTTCGTAGACATTCAGTACTTC. Translation: CASSERGFVDIQYF.